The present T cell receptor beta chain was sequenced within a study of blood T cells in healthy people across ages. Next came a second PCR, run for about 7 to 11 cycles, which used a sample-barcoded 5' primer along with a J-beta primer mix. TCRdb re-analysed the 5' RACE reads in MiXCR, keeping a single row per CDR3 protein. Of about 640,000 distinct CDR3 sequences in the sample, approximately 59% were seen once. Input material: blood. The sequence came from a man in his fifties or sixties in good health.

CDR3 in amino acids: CASSFSQGPYGYTF. Written as DNA, the CDR3 is TGTGCCAGCAGTTTTAGTCAGGGGCCCTATGGCTACACCTTC. This chain connects TRBV28 to TRBJ1-2; a possible D gene is TRBD1 (6 bases). The CDR3 length is 14 residues. In germline, CDR1 is MDHEN, CDR2 SYDVKM. The V gene lost 3 bases and the J gene lost 4 bases, with 12 bases spanning the gap.